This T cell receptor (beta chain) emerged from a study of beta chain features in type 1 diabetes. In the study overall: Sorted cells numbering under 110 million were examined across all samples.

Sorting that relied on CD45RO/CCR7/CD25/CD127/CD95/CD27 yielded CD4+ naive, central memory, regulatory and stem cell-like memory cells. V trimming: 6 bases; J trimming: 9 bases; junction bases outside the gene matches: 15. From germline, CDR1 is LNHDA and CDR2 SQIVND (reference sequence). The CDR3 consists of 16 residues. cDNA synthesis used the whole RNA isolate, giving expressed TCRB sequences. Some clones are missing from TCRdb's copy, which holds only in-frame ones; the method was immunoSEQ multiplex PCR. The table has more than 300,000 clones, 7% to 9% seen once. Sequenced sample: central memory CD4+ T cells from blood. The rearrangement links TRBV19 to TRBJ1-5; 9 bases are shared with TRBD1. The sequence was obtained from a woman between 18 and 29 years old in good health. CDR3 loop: CASRDTGGASGGPQHF. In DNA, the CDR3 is TGTGCCAGTAGGGATACAGGGGGCGCCTCAGGGGGGCCCCAGCATTTT.